The entry below describes one TCR beta chain. This entry belongs to a study of blood T cell repertoires in COVID-19. Study-wide background: Sample material is recorded as cDNA or gDNA derived from T cells, B-cell-depleted T cells, or PBMCs.

In the authors' methods: Nucleated cell counts were estimated from reference gene primer amplification. This table comes from immunoSEQ multiplex PCR, and its TCRdb copy is limited to in-frame clones, with some not included. V and J calls and clone size come straight from that table; D and trimming were deduced from the DNA. This table has around 59,000 clones, around 88% appearing once. The CDR3 consists of 16 residues. CDR1 is PRHDT and CDR2 is FYEKMQ in the germline V gene (reference sequence). With V trimmed by 4 bases and J by 2 bases, 6 bases remained unmatched. V and J are TRBV13 and TRBJ2-3; TRBD2 matches at 10 bases. The sequence was collected from a man aged 60-69 years with acute or convalescent COVID-19. Sequencing was performed on peripheral blood. The CDR3 DNA sequence: TGTGCCAGCAGCTCCTTAGCGGGAGGTACCACAGATACGCAGTATTTT. It specifies CASSSLAGGTTDTQYF.